Shown below are 32 T cell receptor beta chains from a single sample sequenced in a study of cytomegalovirus exposure and HLA in healthy donors. PCR amplification relied on 60 Vbeta primers (plus 13 Jbeta primers). Some clones are missing from TCRdb's copy, which holds only in-frame ones; the method was immunoSEQ multiplex PCR. The sample records 55,000 to 85,000 clones, about nine tenths being singletons. Sequencing was performed on PBMCs. The receptors here all came from a woman aged 30 to 39 in good health and CMV-seronegative.

The genes are TRBV5-6 and TRBJ2-7; TRBD2 agrees at 8 bases. This CDR3 contains 15 residues. V lost 3 bases, J lost 7 bases, and 12 bases stayed unmatched. CDR1 is SGHDT and CDR2 is YYEEEE in the germline V gene. The chain's CDR3 is CASSWGPTSESEQYF. The CDR3 bases are TGTGCCAGCAGCTGGGGCCCGACTAGCGAAAGTGAGCAGTACTTC.

This clone was found once. This CDR3 is CASSYRRGGDYGYTF. CDR3 coding DNA: TGTGCCAGCAGTTACCGTCGGGGGGGGGACTATGGCTACACCTTC. The rearrangement links TRBV6-5 to TRBJ1-2, with D possibly TRBD1 on 5 matching bases. Germline V lookup: CDR1 MNHEY, CDR2 SVGAGI. Trimming took 2 bases from V and 3 from J, leaving 13 bases between them. The CDR3 runs 15 residues.

The chain is built from TRBV28 and TRBJ1-2, with TRBD1 matching over 7 bases. The V gene's germline CDR1 is MDHEN and CDR2 SYDVKM. J was trimmed by 3 bases and V by 7 bases; bases with no gene match: 8. CDR3 length: 14 residues. CDR3 in DNA: TGTGCCAGCAACTTAGGGGGCTCGTACTATGGCTACACCTTC. The encoded protein is CASNLGGSYYGYTF.

The chain couples TRBV28 to TRBJ2-3; D gene unclear. This CDR3 is 14 amino acids long. The germline gives CDR1 MDHEN, CDR2 SYDVKM. Trimming pared 6 bases from V and 2 bases from J, leaving 12 bases between. The CDR3 spells CASRSPGTTDTQYF. The CDR3 bases are TGTGCCAGCAGATCACCGGGTACCACAGATACGCAGTATTTT. The variable domain in full, completed from reference TRBV28 and TRBJ2-3, reads DVKVTQSSRYLVKRTGEKVFLECVQDMDHENMFWYRQDPGLGLRLIYFSYDVKMKEKGDIPEGYSVSREKKERFSLILESASTNQTSMYLCASRSPGTTDTQYFGPGTRLTVL.

This sequence joins TRBV28 and TRBJ1-2; tentatively, D is TRBD1 (6 bases). The germline V gene has CDR1 MDHEN and CDR2 SYDVKM. This CDR3 comprises 12 residues. Trimming shortened V by 7 bases and J by 10 bases, and 16 bases separated the two germline ends. DNA for the CDR3: TGTGCCAGCAAGTGGGGGCCCGGGGCCTACACCTTC. Its protein product is CASKWGPGAYTF.

This clone was detected a few times. The chain joins TRBV29-1 to TRBJ1-3; 7 bases align to TRBD1. V dropped 4 bases and J dropped 2; count of bases not matched to a gene: 2. Germline V gives CDR1 SQVTM, CDR2 ANQGSEA. CDR3 length: 13 residues. DNA for the CDR3: TGCAGCGTTGGGCAGGGGGCTGGAAACACCATATATTTT. It is translated as CSVGQGAGNTIYF.

With regard to this clone: This specimen includes other DNA sequences encoding the same CDR3. This chain connects TRBV19 to TRBJ1-1, with D perhaps matching TRBD1 (5 bases). Germline V gene data show CDR1 as LNHDA and CDR2 as SQIVND (reference sequence). V lost 5 bases, J lost 5 bases, and 12 bases lay in between. The length of the CDR3 is 13 residues. The DNA for the CDR3 is TGTGCCAGTAGTCCGACAGTTTATACTGAAGCTTTCTTT. It yields the protein CASSPTVYTEAFF.

The chain is built from TRBV18 and TRBJ1-1; D is possibly TRBD1 (5 bases). Germline V gives CDR1 KGHSH, CDR2 LQKENI. The CDR3 consists of 15 residues. With 0 bases removed from V and 2 bases from J, the gap between germline ends came to 10 bases. The CDR3 loop reads CASSPPTAYNTEAFF. CDR3 bases: TGTGCCAGCTCACCACCGACAGCTTATAACACTGAAGCTTTCTTT.

This clone has only a few counts. V and J are TRBV4-2 and TRBJ2-3; D is uncertain. This CDR3 comprises 13 residues. The V gene's germline CDR1 is LGHNA and CDR2 YNFKEQ. The germline V and J ends were trimmed by 1 base and 6 bases, with 8 bases remaining between them. The CDR3 reads CASSQGLADTQYF. CDR3 in DNA: TGTGCCAGCAGCCAAGGGCTGGCTGATACGCAGTATTTT.

The genes are TRBV29-1 and TRBJ2-7, with a tentative D call TRBD1 (6 bases). The CDR3 runs to 13 residues. Per the germline V gene, CDR1 is SQVTM and CDR2 is ANQGSEA. V gave up 2 bases and J gave up 4 bases, with 12 bases separating them. The CDR3 region is CSVEYGTPYEQYF. For the CDR3, the DNA is TGCAGCGTTGAATACGGGACACCGTACGAGCAGTACTTC.

The CDR3 spells CSVADRSGTQYF. As DNA, the CDR3 is TGCAGCGTTGCGGACAGATCAGGGACCCAGTACTTC. The chain joins TRBV29-1 to TRBJ2-5; TRBD1 might be the D (6 bases). Trimming took 4 bases from V and 7 from J, leaving 13 bases between them. This CDR3 contains 12 residues. Germline lookup yields CDR1 SQVTM and CDR2 ANQGSEA.

The chain is built from TRBV19 and TRBJ2-7; tentatively, D is TRBD1 (5 bases). Trimming took 5 bases from V and 0 from J, leaving 11 bases between them. The CDR3 is 14 residues long. CDR1 is LNHDA and CDR2 is SQIVND in the germline V gene (reference sequence). CDR3 nucleotide sequence: TGTGCCAGTAGTGTGGCCAGGGTCTCCTACGAGCAGTACTTC. Protein sequence: CASSVARVSYEQYF.

For this clone: One junction end does not reproduce the germline sequence, and a read error may be involved. The rearrangement links TRBV7-7 to TRBJ2-5; 7 nucleotides agree with TRBD2. The tail of the sequence fits TRBJ2-7 better, so the J call may be wrong. Germline lookup yields CDR1 SSHAT and CDR2 FNYEAQ (reference sequence). The CDR3 length is 17 residues. Here the CDR3 reads CASSLDGPWGGDYEQYF. The DNA for the CDR3 is TGTGCTAGCAGCTTAGATGGCCCCTGGGGGGGGGACTACGAGCAGTACTTC.

The chain has TRBV6-1 and TRBJ2-6, with TRBD1 identical over 7 bases. Losses at the gene ends were 5 bases for V and 0 bases for J; bases not matched to a gene: 1. Per germline, CDR1 MNHNS and CDR2 SASEGT. This CDR3 has 15 amino acids. The DNA for the CDR3 is TGTGCCAGCAGTAGGGACAGCTCTGGGGCCAACGTCCTGACTTTC. Its translation is CASSRDSSGANVLTF.

The chain couples TRBV27 to TRBJ2-7; 10 bases agree with TRBD2. Germline values: CDR1 MNHEY, CDR2 SMNVEV (reference sequence). This CDR3 has 16 residues. V shed 5 bases, J shed 6 bases, and the junction held 13 bases outside the gene matches. CDR3 sequence: CASSQRLAGGPGEQYF. In nucleotides, the CDR3 is TGTGCCAGCAGTCAACGCTTAGCGGGGGGCCCGGGCGAGCAGTACTTC.

This chain uses TRBV2 with TRBJ2-3; D ambiguous. There are 15 residues in the CDR3. Between the trimmed V and J ends, which lost 4 bases and 2 bases, there was a span of 13 bases. Germline V lookup: CDR1 SNHLY, CDR2 FYNNEI. CDR3: CASSVFVTSTDTQYF. The CDR3 DNA reads as TGTGCCAGCAGTGTTTTTGTTACATCCACAGATACGCAGTATTTT.

Details on this clone: At one end the junction does not follow the germline gene, possibly because of a read error. V and J are TRBV27 and TRBJ2-5; tentatively, D is TRBD1 (5 bases). CDR3 length equals 11 residues. Germline V gives CDR1 MNHEY, CDR2 SMNVEV (reference sequence). The CDR3: CASRFQGTQYF. The CDR3 nucleotides read TGTGCCAGCCGTTTCCAGGGGACCCAGTACTTC.

This chain links TRBV4-2 with TRBJ1-5; D uncertain. Trimming took off 4 bases at V and 0 bases at J, with 19 bases between the two ends. Germline V gene sequence: CDR1 LGHNA, CDR2 YNFKEQ. This CDR3 has 18 amino acids. This CDR3 reads CASSPGDRSVYSNQPQHF. The CDR3 DNA sequence: TGTGCCAGCAGCCCCGGAGACCGATCGGTCTATAGCAATCAGCCCCAGCATTTT.

The chain is built from TRBV29-1 and TRBJ2-6; 7 bases are shared with TRBD1. Losses at the gene ends were 8 bases for V and 0 bases for J; bases not matched to a gene: 10. Germline CDR1 and CDR2: SQVTM and ANQGSEA. This CDR3 spans 16 amino acids. CDR3 sequence reads: CSLLGTAHSGANVLTF. The CDR3 nucleotides are TGCAGCCTACTCGGGACAGCGCACTCTGGGGCCAACGTCCTGACTTTC.

CDR3 sequence reads: CASSPGGLAGGRYNEQFF. CDR3 DNA: TGTGCCAGCAGCCCGGGGGGACTAGCGGGAGGGAGGTACAATGAGCAGTTCTTC. The chain couples TRBV5-4 to TRBJ2-1; 16 nucleotides line up with TRBD2. The CDR3 runs 18 residues. J lost 4 bases, V lost 4 bases, and 8 bases had no gene match. In germline, CDR1 is SGHNT, CDR2 YYREEE (reference sequence).

This clone was counted a few times. The genes are TRBV5-5 and TRBJ2-2; TRBD2 matches at 7 bases. The CDR3 consists of 16 residues. Germline loops: CDR1 SGHKS, CDR2 YYEKEE (reference sequence). After removal of 2 bases from V and 5 bases from J, the junction contained 9 bases not matched to a gene. The CDR3 nucleotides read TGTGCCAGCAGCTTCAGCTGGGACTACCCTACCGGGGAGCTGTTTTTT. It is translated as CASSFSWDYPTGELFF.

The rearrangement links TRBV11-2 to TRBJ2-7; D ambiguous. V dropped 1 base and J dropped 0 bases, with 7 bases sitting between them. This CDR3 is built from 14 residues. CDR1 is SGHAT, CDR2 FQNNGV, per germline. The DNA for the CDR3 is TGTGCCAGCAGCTTAGGTCTCTTCTCCTACGAGCAGTACTTC. Its protein is CASSLGLFSYEQYF.

This chain connects TRBV19 to TRBJ1-4; 7 positions match TRBD1. Germline values: CDR1 LNHDA, CDR2 SQIVND (reference sequence). Trimming removed 5 bases from V and 2 bases from J; junction bases left unmatched: 2. The CDR3 is 14 amino acids. The CDR3 sequence is CASSQTGTNEKLFF. DNA for the CDR3: TGTGCCAGTAGTCAGACAGGGACTAATGAAAAACTGTTTTTT.

V usage is TRBV2 and J usage is TRBJ2-7; TRBD2 agrees at 12 bases. J was trimmed by 0 bases and V by 4 bases; bases with no gene match: 7. The CDR3 is made up of 17 amino acids. CDR1 and CDR2 (germline): SNHLY, FYNNEI. CDR3 loop: CASSVGLAGFSSYEQYF. The DNA for the CDR3 is TGTGCCAGCAGTGTCGGACTAGCGGGGTTCTCCTCCTACGAGCAGTACTTC.

The chain uses TRBV7-2 and TRBJ2-3; 13 bases line up with TRBD2. The J segment lost 9 bases and the V segment lost 4 bases, leaving 19 bases of the junction unmatched. This CDR3 is 19 amino acids long. CDR1 is SGHTA, CDR2 FQGNSA, per germline. The CDR3 spells CASSSGKGRTGLAGDTQYF. The CDR3 nucleotides read TGTGCCAGCAGCTCGGGGAAGGGCCGAACTGGACTAGCGGGAGACACGCAGTATTTT.

The chain has TRBV27 and TRBJ2-7; 9 nucleotides line up with TRBD1. The V gene end was trimmed by 5 bases and the J gene end by 7 bases; junction bases not matched to a gene: 3. This CDR3 spans 12 amino acids. CDR1 MNHEY and CDR2 SMNVEV come from the germline V gene (reference sequence). The DNA for the CDR3 is TGTGCCAGCAGTCTGGACAGGGGAGAGCAGTACTTC. This sequence encodes CASSLDRGEQYF.

This chain joins TRBV16 and TRBJ1-5; D remains ambiguous. Germline-derived CDR1 and CDR2 are KGHSY and FQNENV. Trimming removed 2 bases from V and 7 bases from J, with 9 bases in between. CDR3 length: 13 amino acids. In DNA form, the CDR3 reads TGTGCCAGCAGCCAAGTAGCCCGGCAGCCCCAGCATTTT. Its translation is CASSQVARQPQHF.

V and J are TRBV5-6 and TRBJ2-3; possibly TRBD2 for D (5 bases). The germline V and J ends were trimmed by 4 bases and 0 bases, with 18 bases remaining between them. The CDR3 length is 17 residues. The germline V gene encodes CDR1 SGHDT and CDR2 YYEEEE. This CDR3 reads CASSLGWGAPSTDTQYF. The CDR3 region has the DNA TGTGCCAGCAGCCTCGGCTGGGGAGCGCCTAGCACAGATACGCAGTATTTT.

This chain uses TRBV5-1 with TRBJ2-1, with 8 bases aligning to TRBD1. The germline gives CDR1 SGHRS, CDR2 YFSETQ. This CDR3 is built from 15 residues. J lost 3 bases, V lost 4 bases, and 6 bases had no gene match. The chain's CDR3 is CASSEDRGGYNEQFF. CDR3 bases: TGCGCCAGCAGCGAAGACAGGGGAGGCTACAATGAGCAGTTCTTC.

This chain links TRBV5-1 with TRBJ1-1; 8 nucleotides line up with TRBD1. J gave up 5 bases and V 4 bases, and 10 bases lay outside the gene matches. This CDR3 has 15 residues. Germline CDR1 reads SGHRS; CDR2 reads YFSETQ. In nucleotides, the CDR3 is TGCGCCAGCAGCGCAAATCAGGGGGCAGGGACTGAAGCTTTCTTT. Encoded protein: CASSANQGAGTEAFF.

V is TRBV19 and J is TRBJ2-2, with TRBD1 matching over 10 bases. The V gene end was trimmed by 3 bases and the J gene end by 4 bases; junction bases not matched to a gene: 2. The CDR3 has 15 amino acids. Germline CDR1 LNHDA, CDR2 SQIVND (reference sequence). Here the CDR3 reads CASSMGQGFTGELFF. CDR3 coding DNA: TGTGCCAGTAGTATGGGACAGGGGTTCACCGGGGAGCTGTTTTTT.

This chain uses TRBV10-3 with TRBJ2-7; TRBD1 aligns across 8 bases. V was clipped by 3 bases and J by 2 bases; unmatched bases: 12. The CDR3 is 17 amino acids. Germline V gene sequence: CDR1 ENHRY, CDR2 SYGVKD. This chain's CDR3 is CAISEKIGTGPTYEQYF. The DNA for the CDR3 is TGTGCCATCAGTGAAAAGATCGGGACAGGACCTACCTACGAGCAGTACTTC.